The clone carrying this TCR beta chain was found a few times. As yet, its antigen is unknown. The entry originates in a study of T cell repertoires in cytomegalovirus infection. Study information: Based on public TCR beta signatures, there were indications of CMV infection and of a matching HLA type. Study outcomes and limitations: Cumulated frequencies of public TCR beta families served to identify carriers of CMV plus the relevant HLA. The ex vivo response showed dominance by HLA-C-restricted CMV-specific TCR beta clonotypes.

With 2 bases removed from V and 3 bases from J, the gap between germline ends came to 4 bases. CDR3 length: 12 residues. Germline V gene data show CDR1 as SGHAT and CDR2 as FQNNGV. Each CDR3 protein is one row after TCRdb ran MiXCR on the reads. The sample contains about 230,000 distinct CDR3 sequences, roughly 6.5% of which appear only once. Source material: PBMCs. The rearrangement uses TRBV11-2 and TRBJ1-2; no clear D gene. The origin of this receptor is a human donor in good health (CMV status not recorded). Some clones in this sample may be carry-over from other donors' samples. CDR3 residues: CASSLLDYGYTF. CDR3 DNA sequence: TGTGCCAGCAGCTTATTGGACTATGGCTACACCTTC.